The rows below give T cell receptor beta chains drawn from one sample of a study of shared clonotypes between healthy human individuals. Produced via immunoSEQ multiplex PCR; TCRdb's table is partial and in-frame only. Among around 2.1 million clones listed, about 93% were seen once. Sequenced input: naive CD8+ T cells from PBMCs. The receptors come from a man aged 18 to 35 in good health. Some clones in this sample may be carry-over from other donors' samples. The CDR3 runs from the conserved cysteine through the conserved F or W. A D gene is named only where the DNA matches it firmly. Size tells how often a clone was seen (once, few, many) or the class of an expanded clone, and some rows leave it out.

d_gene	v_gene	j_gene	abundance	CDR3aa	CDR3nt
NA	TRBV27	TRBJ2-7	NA	CASSLLGSPYEQYF	TGTGCCAGCAGTTTACTCGGGAGCCCCTACGAGCAGTACTTC
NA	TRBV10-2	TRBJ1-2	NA	CASRDTGHGYTF	TGCGCCAGCAGGGATACAGGGCATGGCTACACCTTC
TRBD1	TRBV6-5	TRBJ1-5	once	CASREQGAISQPQHF	TGTGCCAGCAGAGAACAGGGGGCGATTAGTCAGCCCCAGCATTTT
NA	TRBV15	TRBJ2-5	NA	CATSRAGQGQETQYF	TGTGCCACCAGCAGAGCGGGACAAGGTCAAGAGACCCAGTACTTC
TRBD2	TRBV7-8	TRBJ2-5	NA	CASSLEGGTSGQETQYF	TGTGCCAGCAGCTTAGAGGGCGGGACTAGCGGGCAAGAGACCCAGTACTTC
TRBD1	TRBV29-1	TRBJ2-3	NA	CSVARQGQGTDTQYF	TGCAGCGTTGCTCGACAGGGCCAAGGCACAGATACGCAGTATTTT
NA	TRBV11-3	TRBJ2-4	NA	CASSLAGIAKNIQYF	TGTGCCAGCAGCTTAGCAGGGATAGCCAAAAACATTCAGTACTTC
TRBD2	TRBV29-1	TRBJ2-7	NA	CSVEGPGLAIYEQYF	TGCAGCGTTGAAGGGCCGGGACTAGCGATTTACGAGCAGTACTTC
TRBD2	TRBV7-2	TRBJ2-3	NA	CASSFGRKRGPTDTQYF	TGTGCCAGCAGCTTTGGACGAAAGCGGGGACCCACAGATACGCAGTATTTT
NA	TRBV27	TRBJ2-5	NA	CASSQLNSQETQYF	TGTGCCAGCAGCCAGCTCAACTCGCAAGAGACCCAGTACTTC
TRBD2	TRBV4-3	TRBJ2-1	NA	CASSQDIAGTVNEQFF	TGCGCCAGCAGCCAAGACATAGCGGGAACAGTCAATGAGCAGTTCTTC
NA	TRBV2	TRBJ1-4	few	CASSAGDDTNEKLFF	TGTGCCAGCAGTGCGGGAGATGACACTAATGAAAAACTGTTTTTT
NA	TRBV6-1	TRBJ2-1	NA	CASSNSGAGHNEQFF	TGTGCCAGCAGTAACAGCGGAGCGGGACATAATGAGCAGTTCTTC
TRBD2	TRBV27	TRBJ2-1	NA	CASSLSSGRAVEQFF	TGTGCCAGCAGTTTATCTAGCGGGAGGGCCGTTGAGCAGTTCTTC
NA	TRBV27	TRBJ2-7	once	CASSLGPGGIYHEQYF	TGTGCCAGCAGTTTAGGGCCCGGGGGTATCTACCACGAGCAGTACTTC
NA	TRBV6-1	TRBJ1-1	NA	CASNRVMRTEAFF	TGTGCCAGCAACAGGGTAATGAGGACTGAAGCTTTCTTT
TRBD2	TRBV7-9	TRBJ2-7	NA	CASSSRAGLAGDPAGEQYF	TGTGCCAGCAGCTCCCGAGCTGGACTAGCGGGAGATCCGGCGGGAGAGCAGTACTTC
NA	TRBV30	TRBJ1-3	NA	CAWTGASSGNTIYF	TGTGCCTGGACGGGCGCTAGCTCTGGAAACACCATATATTTT
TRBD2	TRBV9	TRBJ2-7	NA	CASSVESGRVHEQYF	TGTGCCAGCAGCGTAGAGAGCGGGAGAGTCCACGAGCAGTACTTC
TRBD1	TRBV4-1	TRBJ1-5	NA	CASSHRLGTVRQPQHF	TGCGCCAGCAGCCACCGACTTGGGACAGTTCGACAGCCCCAGCATTTT
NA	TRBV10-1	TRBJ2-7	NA	CASSGRFEQYF	TGCGCCAGCAGTGGCCGGTTTGAGCAGTACTTC
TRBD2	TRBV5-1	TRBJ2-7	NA	CASSSIAGFSYEQYF	TGCGCCAGCAGCTCTATAGCGGGATTCTCCTACGAGCAGTACTTC
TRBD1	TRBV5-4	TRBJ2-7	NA	CASSGTGTGHEQYF	TGTGCCAGCAGCGGTACCGGGACAGGCCACGAGCAGTACTTC
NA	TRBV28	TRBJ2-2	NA	CASSPARVPGELFF	TGTGCCAGCAGTCCGGCCAGGGTCCCCGGGGAGCTGTTTTTT
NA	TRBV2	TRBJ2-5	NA	CASVRKETQYF	TGTGCCAGCGTTAGAAAAGAGACCCAGTACTTC
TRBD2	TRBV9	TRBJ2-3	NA	CASSSGLAGRTDTQYF	TGTGCCAGCAGCTCCGGACTAGCGGGACGCACAGATACGCAGTATTTT
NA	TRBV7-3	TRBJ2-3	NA	CASSLKDSRRANTDTQYF	TGTGCCAGCAGCCTAAAAGACAGTCGCCGGGCTAACACAGATACGCAGTATTTT
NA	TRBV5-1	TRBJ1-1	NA	CASIRGTEAFF	TGCGCCAGCATACGGGGCACTGAAGCTTTCTTT
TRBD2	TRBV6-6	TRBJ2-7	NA	CASNLRAGGYEQYF	TGTGCCAGCAACCTACGTGCGGGAGGCTACGAGCAGTACTTC
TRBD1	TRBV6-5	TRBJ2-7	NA	CASSTWTGGYEQYF	TGTGCCAGCAGTACCTGGACAGGAGGCTACGAGCAGTACTTC
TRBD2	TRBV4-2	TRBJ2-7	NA	CASSQQWPGGGYEQYF	TGTGCCAGCAGCCAACAATGGCCGGGAGGCGGCTACGAGCAGTACTTC
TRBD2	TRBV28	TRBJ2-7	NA	CASSPTSGMHEQYF	TGTGCCAGCAGTCCTACTAGCGGGATGCACGAGCAGTACTTC
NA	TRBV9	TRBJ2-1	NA	CASSVEEGWREQFF	TGTGCCAGCAGCGTAGAGGAGGGCTGGAGGGAGCAGTTCTTC
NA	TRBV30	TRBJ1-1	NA	CAWSELTGTAFF	TGTGCCTGGAGTGAGTTAACTGGGACAGCTTTCTTT
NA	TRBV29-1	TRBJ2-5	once	CSVDDIDQETQYF	TGCAGCGTTGATGACATCGATCAAGAGACCCAGTACTTC
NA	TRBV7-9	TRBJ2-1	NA	CASRGIPTASSSYNEQFF	TGTGCCAGCAGAGGTATCCCTACCGCATCGAGCTCCTACAATGAGCAGTTCTTC
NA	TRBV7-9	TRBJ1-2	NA	CASGAAYYGYTF	TGTGCCAGCGGGGCAGCCTACTATGGCTACACCTTC
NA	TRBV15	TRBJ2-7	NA	CATSSGGRSSYEQYF	TGTGCCACCAGCAGTGGTGGGAGGAGCTCCTACGAGCAGTACTTC
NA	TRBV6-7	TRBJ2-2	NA	CASSYEGQVTGELFF	TGTGCCAGCAGTTACGAGGGGCAGGTGACCGGGGAGCTGTTTTTT
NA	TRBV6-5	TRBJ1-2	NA	CASSYSNPGGNGYTF	TGTGCCAGCAGTTACTCGAACCCGGGGGGGAATGGCTACACCTTC
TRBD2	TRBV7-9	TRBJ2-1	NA	CASSYRLAGYEQFF	TGTGCCAGCAGCTATCGACTAGCGGGATATGAGCAGTTCTTC
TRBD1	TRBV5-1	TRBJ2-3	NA	CASSLDRGTQYF	TGCGCCAGCAGCTTGGACAGGGGGACGCAGTATTTT